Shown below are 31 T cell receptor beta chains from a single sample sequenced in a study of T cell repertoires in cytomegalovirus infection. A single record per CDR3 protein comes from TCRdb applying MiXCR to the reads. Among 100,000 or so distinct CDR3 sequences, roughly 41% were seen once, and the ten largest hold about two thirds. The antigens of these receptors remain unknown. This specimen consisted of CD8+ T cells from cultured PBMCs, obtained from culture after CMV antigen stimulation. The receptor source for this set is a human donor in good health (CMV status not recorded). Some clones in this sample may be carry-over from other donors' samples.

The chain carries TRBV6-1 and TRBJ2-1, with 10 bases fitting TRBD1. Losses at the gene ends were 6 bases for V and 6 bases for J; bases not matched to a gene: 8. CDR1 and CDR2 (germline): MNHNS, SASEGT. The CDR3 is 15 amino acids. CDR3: CASSGDRGPFNEQFF. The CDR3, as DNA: TGTGCCAGCAGCGGGGACAGGGGACCTTTCAATGAGCAGTTCTTC.

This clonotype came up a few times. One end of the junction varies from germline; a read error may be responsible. The CDR3 protein is CATSSAGNYGYTF. Written as DNA, the CDR3 is TGTGCCACTAGTAGTGCAGGGAACTATGGCTACACCTTC. This chain uses TRBV19 with TRBJ1-2, with D maybe TRBD1 (5 bases). There are 13 residues in the CDR3. The germline gives CDR1 LNHDA, CDR2 SQIVND (reference sequence).

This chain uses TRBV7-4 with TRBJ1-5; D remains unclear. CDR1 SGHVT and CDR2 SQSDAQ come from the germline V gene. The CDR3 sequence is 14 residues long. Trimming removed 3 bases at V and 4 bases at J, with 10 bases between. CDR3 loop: CASSLGGVNQPQHF. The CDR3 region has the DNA TGTGCCAGCAGCTTGGGAGGAGTAAATCAGCCCCAGCATTTT. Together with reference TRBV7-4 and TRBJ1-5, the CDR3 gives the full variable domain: GAGVSQSPRYKVAKRGRDVALRCDSISGHVTLYWYRQTLGQGSEVLTYSQSDAQRDKSGRPSGRFSAERPERSVSTLKIQRTEQGDSAVYLCASSLGGVNQPQHFGDGTRLSIL.

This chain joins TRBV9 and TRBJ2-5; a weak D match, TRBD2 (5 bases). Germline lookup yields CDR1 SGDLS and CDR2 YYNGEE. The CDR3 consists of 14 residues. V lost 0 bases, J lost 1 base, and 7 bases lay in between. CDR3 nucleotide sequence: TGTGCCAGCAGCGTAGCTCTAGCCCAAGAGACCCAGTACTTC. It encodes CASSVALAQETQYF.

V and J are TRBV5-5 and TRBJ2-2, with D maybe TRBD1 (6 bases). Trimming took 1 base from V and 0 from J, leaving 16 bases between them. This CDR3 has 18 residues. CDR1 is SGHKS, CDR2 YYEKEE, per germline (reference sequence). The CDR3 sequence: CASSLRRTENTNTGELFF. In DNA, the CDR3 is TGTGCCAGCAGCTTGAGAAGGACAGAAAATACGAACACCGGGGAGCTGTTTTTT.

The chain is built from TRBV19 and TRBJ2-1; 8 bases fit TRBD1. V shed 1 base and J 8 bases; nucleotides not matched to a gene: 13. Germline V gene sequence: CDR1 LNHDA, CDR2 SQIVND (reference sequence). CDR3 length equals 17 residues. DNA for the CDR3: TGTGCCAGTAGTATAGTAGGGCAGGGGGCAATTGGTGATGAGCAGTTCTTC. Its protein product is CASSIVGQGAIGDEQFF.

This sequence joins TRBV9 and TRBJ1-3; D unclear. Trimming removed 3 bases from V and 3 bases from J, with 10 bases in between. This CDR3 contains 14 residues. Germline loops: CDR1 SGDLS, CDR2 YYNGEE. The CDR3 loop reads CASSEGGGGNTIYF. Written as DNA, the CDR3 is TGTGCCAGCAGCGAGGGAGGAGGTGGAAACACCATATATTTT.

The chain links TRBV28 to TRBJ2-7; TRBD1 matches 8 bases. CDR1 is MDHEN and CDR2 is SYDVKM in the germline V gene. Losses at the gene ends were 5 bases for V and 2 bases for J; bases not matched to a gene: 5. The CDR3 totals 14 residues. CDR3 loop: CASSPRTGPYEQYF. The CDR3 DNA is TGTGCCAGCAGTCCCCGGACAGGGCCCTACGAGCAGTACTTC.

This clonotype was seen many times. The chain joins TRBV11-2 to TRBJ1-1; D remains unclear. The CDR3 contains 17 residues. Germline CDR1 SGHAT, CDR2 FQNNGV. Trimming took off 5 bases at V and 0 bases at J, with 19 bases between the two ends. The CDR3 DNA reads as TGTGCCAGCAGCCCCAGCTCAATGCGGACCATGAACACTGAAGCTTTCTTT. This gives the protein CASSPSSMRTMNTEAFF.

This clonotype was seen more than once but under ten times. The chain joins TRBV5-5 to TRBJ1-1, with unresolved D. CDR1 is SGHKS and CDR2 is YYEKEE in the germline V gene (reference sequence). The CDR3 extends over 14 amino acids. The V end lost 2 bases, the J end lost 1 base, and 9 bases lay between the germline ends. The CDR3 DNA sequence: TGTGCCAGCAGCTTTTATCTAGGGAACACTGAAGCTTTCTTT. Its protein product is CASSFYLGNTEAFF.

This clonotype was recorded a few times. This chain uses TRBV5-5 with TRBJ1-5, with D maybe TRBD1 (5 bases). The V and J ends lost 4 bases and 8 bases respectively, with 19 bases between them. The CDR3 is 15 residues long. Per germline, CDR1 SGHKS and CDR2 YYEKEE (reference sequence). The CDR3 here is CASSRWTLRGKPQHF. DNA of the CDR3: TGTGCCAGCAGCCGATGGACACTAAGAGGGAAGCCCCAGCATTTT.

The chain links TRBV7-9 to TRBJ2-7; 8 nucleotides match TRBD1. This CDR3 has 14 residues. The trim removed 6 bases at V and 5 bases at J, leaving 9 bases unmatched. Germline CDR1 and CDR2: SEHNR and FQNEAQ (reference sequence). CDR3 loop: CASSSPGGIDEQYF. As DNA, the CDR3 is TGTGCCAGCAGTTCGCCAGGGGGCATCGACGAGCAGTACTTC.

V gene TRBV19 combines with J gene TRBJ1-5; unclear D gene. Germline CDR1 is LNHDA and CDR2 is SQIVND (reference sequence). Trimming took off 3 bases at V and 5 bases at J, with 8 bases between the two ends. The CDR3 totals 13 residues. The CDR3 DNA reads TGTGCCAGTAGTATTTTCTGGGATCAGCCCCAGCATTTT. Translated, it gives CASSIFWDQPQHF.

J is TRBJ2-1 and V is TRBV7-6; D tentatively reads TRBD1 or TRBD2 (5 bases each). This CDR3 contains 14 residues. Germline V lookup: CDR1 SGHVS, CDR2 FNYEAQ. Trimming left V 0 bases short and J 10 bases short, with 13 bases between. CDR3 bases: TGTGCCAGCAGCTTAGCGCTGGGGGAGAGGGAGCAGTTCTTC. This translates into CASSLALGEREQFF.

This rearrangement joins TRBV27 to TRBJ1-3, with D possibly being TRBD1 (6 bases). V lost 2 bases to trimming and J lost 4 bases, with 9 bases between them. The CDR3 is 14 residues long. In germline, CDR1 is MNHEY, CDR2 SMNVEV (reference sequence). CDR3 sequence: CASSLRGAGNTIYF. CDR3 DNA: TGTGCCAGCAGTTTAAGGGGGGCAGGAAACACCATATATTTT.

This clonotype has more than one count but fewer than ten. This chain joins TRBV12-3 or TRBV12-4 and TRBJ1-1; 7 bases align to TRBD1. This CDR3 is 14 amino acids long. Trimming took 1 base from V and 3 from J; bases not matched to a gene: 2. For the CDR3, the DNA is TGTGCCAGCAGTTTAGGACAGGGAGACACTGAAGCTTTCTTT. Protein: CASSLGQGDTEAFF.

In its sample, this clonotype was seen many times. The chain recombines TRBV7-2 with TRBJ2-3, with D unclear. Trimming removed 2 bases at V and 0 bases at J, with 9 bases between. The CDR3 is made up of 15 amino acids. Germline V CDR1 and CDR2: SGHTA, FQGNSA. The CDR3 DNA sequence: TGTGCCAGCAGCTTATTCCCGACTAGCACAGATACGCAGTATTTT. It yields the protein CASSLFPTSTDTQYF.

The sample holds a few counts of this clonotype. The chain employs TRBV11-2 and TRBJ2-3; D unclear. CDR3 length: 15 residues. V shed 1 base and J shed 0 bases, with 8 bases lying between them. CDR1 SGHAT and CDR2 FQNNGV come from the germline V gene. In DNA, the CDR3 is TGTGCCAGCAGCTTAGCTGGGCCTAGCACAGATACGCAGTATTTT. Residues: CASSLAGPSTDTQYF.

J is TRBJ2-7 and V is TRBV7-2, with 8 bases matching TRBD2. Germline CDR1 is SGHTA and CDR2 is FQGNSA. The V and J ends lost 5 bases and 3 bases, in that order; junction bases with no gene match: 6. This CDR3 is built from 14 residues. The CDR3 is CASSPERGFYEQYF. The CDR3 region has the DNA TGTGCCAGCAGCCCGGAGCGGGGGTTCTACGAGCAGTACTTC.

CDR3: CASSQGRGYTF. The DNA of the CDR3 is TGTGCCAGCAGCCAGGGTAGGGGCTACACCTTC. This rearrangement joins TRBV28 to TRBJ1-2; possible D gene TRBD1, 5 bases. CDR1 and CDR2 from the germline V gene are MDHEN and SYDVKM. Trimming removed 6 bases at V and 8 bases at J, with 10 bases between. This CDR3 is built from 11 residues.

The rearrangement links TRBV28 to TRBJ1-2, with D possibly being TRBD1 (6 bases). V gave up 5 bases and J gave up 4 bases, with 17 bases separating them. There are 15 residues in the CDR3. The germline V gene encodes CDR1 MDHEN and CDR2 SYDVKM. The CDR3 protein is CASSAYRASLYGYTF. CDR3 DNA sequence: TGTGCCAGCAGTGCATACAGGGCCAGTCTCTATGGCTACACCTTC.

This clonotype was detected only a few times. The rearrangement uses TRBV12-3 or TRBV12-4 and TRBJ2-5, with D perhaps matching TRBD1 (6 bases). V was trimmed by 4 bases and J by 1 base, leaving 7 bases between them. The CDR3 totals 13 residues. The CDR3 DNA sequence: TGTGCCAGCAGTTGGGACACCCAAGAGACCCAGTACTTC. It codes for CASSWDTQETQYF.

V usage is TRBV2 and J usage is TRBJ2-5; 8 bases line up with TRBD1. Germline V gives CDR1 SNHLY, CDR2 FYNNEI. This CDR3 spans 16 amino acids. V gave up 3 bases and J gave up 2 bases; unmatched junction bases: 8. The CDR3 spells CASSEGGRGLQETQYF. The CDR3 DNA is TGTGCCAGCAGTGAGGGTGGCAGGGGGCTGCAAGAGACCCAGTACTTC.

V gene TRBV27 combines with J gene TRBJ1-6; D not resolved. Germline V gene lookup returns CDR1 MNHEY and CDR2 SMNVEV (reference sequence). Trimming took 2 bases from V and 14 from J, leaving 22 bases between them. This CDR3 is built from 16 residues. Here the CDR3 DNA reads TGTGCCAGCAGTTTAGGGGAGGGTTTCGATGGCCTCACCCTCCACTTT. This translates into CASSLGEGFDGLTLHF.

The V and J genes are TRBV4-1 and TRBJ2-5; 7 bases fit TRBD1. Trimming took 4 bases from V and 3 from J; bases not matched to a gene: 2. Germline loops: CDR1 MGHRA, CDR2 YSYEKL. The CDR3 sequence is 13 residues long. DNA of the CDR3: TGCGCCAGCAGCCCAGGGACAGAAGAGACCCAGTACTTC. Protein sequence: CASSPGTEETQYF.

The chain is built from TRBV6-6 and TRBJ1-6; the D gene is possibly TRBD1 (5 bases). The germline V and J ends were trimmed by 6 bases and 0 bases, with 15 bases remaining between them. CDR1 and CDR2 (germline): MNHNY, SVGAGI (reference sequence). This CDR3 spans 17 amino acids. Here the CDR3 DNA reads TGTGCCAGCAGCCGGGACTCCGAGGGCTCCTATAATTCACCCCTCCACTTT. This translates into CASSRDSEGSYNSPLHF.

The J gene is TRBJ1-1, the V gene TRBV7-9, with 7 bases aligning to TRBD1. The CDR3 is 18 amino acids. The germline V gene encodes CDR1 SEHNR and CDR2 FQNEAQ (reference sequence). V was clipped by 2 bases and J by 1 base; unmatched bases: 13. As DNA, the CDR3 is TGTGCCAGCAGCTTAAGGGGTAAAGGGGACAGAAAGAACACTGAAGCTTTCTTT. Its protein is CASSLRGKGDRKNTEAFF.

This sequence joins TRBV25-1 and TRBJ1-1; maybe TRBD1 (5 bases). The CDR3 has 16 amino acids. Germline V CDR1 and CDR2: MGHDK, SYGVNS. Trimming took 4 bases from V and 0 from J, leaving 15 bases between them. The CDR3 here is CASSGLPGQLNTEAFF. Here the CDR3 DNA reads TGTGCCAGCAGTGGTCTCCCGGGGCAGTTGAACACTGAAGCTTTCTTT.

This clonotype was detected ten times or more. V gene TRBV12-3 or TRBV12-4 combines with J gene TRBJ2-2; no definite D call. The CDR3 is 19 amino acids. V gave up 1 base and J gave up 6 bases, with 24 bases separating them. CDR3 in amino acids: CASSLGERWNPAGAGELFF. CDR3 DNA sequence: TGTGCCAGCAGTTTAGGCGAAAGGTGGAATCCCGCCGGAGCCGGGGAGCTGTTTTTT.

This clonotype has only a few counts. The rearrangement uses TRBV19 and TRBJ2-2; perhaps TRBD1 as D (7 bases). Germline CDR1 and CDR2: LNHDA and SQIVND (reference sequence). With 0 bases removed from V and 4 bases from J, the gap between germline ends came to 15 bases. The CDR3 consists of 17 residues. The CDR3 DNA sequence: TGTGCCAGTAGTATAGATCGATGGCAGGGGGGCACCGGGGAGCTGTTTTTT. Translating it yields CASSIDRWQGGTGELFF.

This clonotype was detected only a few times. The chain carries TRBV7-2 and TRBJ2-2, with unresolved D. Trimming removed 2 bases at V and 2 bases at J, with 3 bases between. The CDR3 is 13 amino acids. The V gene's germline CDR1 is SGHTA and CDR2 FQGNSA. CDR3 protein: CASSLSNTGELFF. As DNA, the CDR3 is TGTGCCAGCAGCTTAAGTAACACCGGGGAGCTGTTTTTT.